What follows are 5 T cell receptor beta chains derived from one specimen sequenced in a study of molecular identifiers for immune sequencing clone quantification. TCRdb fed the PCR reads into MiXCR, producing one record per CDR3 protein. Of approximately 550,000 distinct CDR3 sequences listed, about 20% were seen once; the top ten hold 0.7% to 0.95%. The sample was naive CD8+ T cells from blood, with Jurkat cell RNA spiked in. Subset indicated: FACS-sorted CD8+CD4-CCR7+CD45RA+ naive T cells. The receptors come from a human donor in good health. Some libraries in this study had Jurkat cell RNA spiked in.

In this sample, this clonotype turned up many times. The chain employs TRBV12-5 and TRBJ2-3; 7 bases line up with TRBD2. The V gene's germline CDR1 is LGHNT and CDR2 FRNRAP. The CDR3 length is 16 residues. With V trimmed by 7 bases and J by 4 bases, 14 bases remained unmatched. CDR3 region: CASVPEGLGVADTQYF. The CDR3 nucleotides are TGTGCTAGTGTCCCGGAAGGACTAGGTGTCGCAGATACGCAGTATTTT.

This clonotype was recorded a few times. The chain combines TRBV29-1 with TRBJ2-7, with TRBD1 matching over 9 bases. The V gene end was trimmed by 6 bases and the J gene end by 2 bases; junction bases not matched to a gene: 8. The CDR3 has 14 amino acids. Germline CDR1 SQVTM, CDR2 ANQGSEA. The CDR3 sequence: CSVRNRGQTYEQYF. The CDR3 coding sequence is TGCAGCGTGCGAAACAGGGGGCAAACCTACGAGCAGTACTTC.

J is TRBJ2-3 and V is TRBV9, with TRBD2 identical over 13 bases. The V gene end was trimmed by 0 bases and the J gene end by 4 bases; junction bases not matched to a gene: 11. The CDR3 contains 19 residues. Looked up from germline, CDR1 is SGDLS and CDR2 is YYNGEE. The CDR3 DNA is TGTGCCAGCAGCGTAGCTACTGAACTAGCGGGGGGGCAACCAGATACGCAGTATTTT. Its translation: CASSVATELAGGQPDTQYF.

CDR3 sequence: CSAYRETEAFF. CDR3 nucleotide sequence: TGCAGTGCTTATAGGGAGACTGAAGCTTTCTTT. V usage is TRBV20-1 and J usage is TRBJ1-1; D is unclear. The CDR3 sequence is 11 residues long. The V end lost 5 bases, the J end lost 5 bases, and 9 bases lay between the germline ends. Germline assignment: CDR1 DFQATT and CDR2 SNEGSKA (reference sequence).

In this sample, this clonotype turned up a few times. This rearrangement joins TRBV2 to TRBJ1-2; 7 bases fit TRBD1. Germline CDR1 is SNHLY and CDR2 is FYNNEI. The V and J ends lost 4 bases and 3 bases, in that order; junction bases with no gene match: 5. The CDR3 loop spans 14 amino acids. DNA of the CDR3: TGTGCCAGCAGTGGTCCGACAGGGCACTATGGCTACACCTTC. It specifies CASSGPTGHYGYTF. Drawing the rest from reference TRBV2 and TRBJ1-2, the complete variable domain is EPEVTQTPSHQVTQMGQEVILRCVPISNHLYFYWYRQILGQKVEFLVSFYNNEISEKSEIFDDQFSVERPDGSNFTLKIRSTKLEDSAMYFCASSGPTGHYGYTFGSGTRLTVV.